One T cell receptor beta chain is described in this entry. The antigen remains undetermined. Each diagnosis drew on symptoms, thyroxine, TRAb, thyroid ultrasound and orbital computed tomography findings. The data stem from a study of T cells in Graves' hyperthyroidism and ophthalmopathy. Study observations and caveats: The majority of expanded thyroid clonotypes above 0.001 also appeared in blood. Separation of ophthalmopathy from stable hyperthyroidism was achieved by a 13 V-J model. The model made its ophthalmopathy prediction, and onset followed a median approximately 7 months later.

There were TCR beta CDR3 regions amplified from RNA transcripts. Primed by the HTBI set, a first-round RT-PCR was run on the TCR CDR3. TCRdb re-called the multiplex PCR reads through MiXCR, storing one row per CDR3 protein. Of a few hundred thousand distinct CDR3 sequences listed, 18% are singletons. Sequenced sample: blood. This TCR derives from a woman between 40 and 50 years old with Graves' ophthalmopathy.

The CDR3 spells CASNGGRGYEQYF. In nucleotides, the CDR3 is TGTGCCAGTAACGGGGGTCGGGGCTACGAGCAGTACTTC. This rearrangement joins TRBV19 to TRBJ2-7; possibly TRBD2 for D (6 bases). CDR1 and CDR2 from the germline V gene are LNHDA and SQIVND (reference sequence). The CDR3 is 13 residues long. Trimming shortened V by 7 bases and J by 3 bases, and 13 bases separated the two germline ends. Full variable domain (rest looked up from reference TRBV19 and TRBJ2-7): DGGITQSPKYLFRKEGQNVTLSCEQNLNHDAMYWYRQDPGQGLRLIYYSQIVNDFQKGDIAEGYSVSREKKESFPLTVTSAQKNPTAFYLCASNGGRGYEQYFGPGTRLTVT.